Shown below are 18 T cell receptor beta chains from a single sample sequenced in a study of read filtering for tumor transcriptome and immune sequencing. This library used approximately 390 ng RNA and molecular barcoded adaptors spanning alpha/delta and beta/gamma chains. MiXCR, applied by TCRdb to the reads, yields one record per CDR3 protein. The sample lists roughly 41,000 distinct CDR3 sequences, around 13% seen once, with roughly 35% in the top ten. Material: a population of CD138-negative cells sorted from bone marrow. Every receptor here comes from a donor at least 40 years old with multiple myeloma.

At least ten counts were recorded for this clonotype. The chain uses TRBV12-3 or TRBV12-4 and TRBJ1-4; the match to TRBD1 covers 10 bases. After removal of 1 base from V and 8 bases from J, the junction contained 7 bases not matched to a gene. This CDR3 spans 16 amino acids. The CDR3 protein is CASSLGAGTGAEKLFF. The CDR3 DNA follows: TGTGCCAGCAGTTTAGGGGCCGGGACAGGGGCCGAAAAACTGTTTTTT.

This clonotype was observed a few times. The J gene is TRBJ2-7, the V gene TRBV28; no reliable D call. Trimming stripped 5 bases from V and 4 bases from J, with 9 bases between. The CDR3 length is 12 residues. The germline V gene encodes CDR1 MDHEN and CDR2 SYDVKM. Here the CDR3 DNA reads TGTGCCAGCAGTGGGGATTGGTACGAGCAGTACTTC. Translated: CASSGDWYEQYF.

As concerns this clonotype: This may be a read error, as it is one base from a much larger clone. The chain has TRBV28 and TRBJ2-7; 7 bases agree with TRBD2. This CDR3 has 11 residues. Germline lookup yields CDR1 MDHEN and CDR2 SYDVKM. The CDR3 DNA follows: TGTGCCTGCAGTGGGCGGGACTATGAGTACTTC. Protein sequence: CACSGRDYEYF.

This clonotype occurred a few times. The rearrangement uses TRBV29-1 and TRBJ2-5; D gene ambiguous. CDR3 length: 13 residues. V lost 1 base to trimming and J lost 5 bases, with 11 bases between them. Germline CDR1 reads SQVTM; CDR2 reads ANQGSEA. The CDR3 bases are TGCAGCGTTGAAGGCTTGGGTCGGGAGACCCAGTACTTC. As protein: CSVEGLGRETQYF.

This clonotype is medium-sized by share. The chain uses TRBV9 and TRBJ2-1, with 8 bases identical to TRBD1. This CDR3 spans 16 amino acids. Germline values: CDR1 SGDLS, CDR2 YYNGEE. After removal of 4 bases from V and 0 bases from J, the junction contained 6 bases not matched to a gene. CDR3 DNA sequence: TGTGCCAGCAGCCCCCGGACAGGGAGCTCCTACAATGAGCAGTTCTTC. Translated: CASSPRTGSSYNEQFF.

This clonotype is large. The chain combines TRBV11-2 with TRBJ2-1; 10 positions match TRBD2. The CDR3 spans 16 residues. With V trimmed by 5 bases and J by 3 bases, 7 bases remained unmatched. CDR1 is SGHAT, CDR2 FQNNGV, per germline. The CDR3 is CASSTLAGLFYNEQFF. Here the CDR3 DNA reads TGTGCCAGCAGCACACTAGCGGGACTTTTCTACAATGAGCAGTTCTTC.

The sample holds many counts of this clonotype. The chain has TRBV14 and TRBJ1-5, with D possibly being TRBD1 (5 bases). V lost 5 bases and J lost 6, with 8 bases in between. The length of the CDR3 is 12 residues. Per the germline V gene, CDR1 is SGHDN and CDR2 is FVKESK. This CDR3 reads CASSTGTQPQHF. The CDR3, as DNA: TGTGCCAGCAGCACGGGGACTCAGCCCCAGCATTTT.

This clonotype has at least ten counts. The chain carries TRBV5-1 and TRBJ1-1; D gene unclear. Germline V gene lookup returns CDR1 SGHRS and CDR2 YFSETQ. The V and J ends lost 0 bases and 3 bases respectively, with 15 bases between them. The CDR3 totals 16 residues. For the CDR3, the DNA is TGCGCCAGCAGCTTGGGGGTAGGGCATTATTACACTGAAGCTTTCTTT. It encodes CASSLGVGHYYTEAFF.

The sample holds many counts of this clonotype. The J gene is TRBJ2-3, the V gene TRBV14; D ambiguous. CDR1 and CDR2 (germline): SGHDN, FVKESK. Trimming removed 8 bases from V and 10 bases from J, with 13 bases in between. There are 11 residues in the CDR3. DNA of the CDR3: TGTGCCAGCGCCGGCCGGTACGCGCAGTATTTT. Translation: CASAGRYAQYF. The variable domain in full, completed from reference TRBV14 and TRBJ2-3, reads EAGVTQFPSHSVIEKGQTVTLRCDPISGHDNLYWYRRVMGKEIKFLLHFVKESKQDESGMPNNRFLAERTGGTYSTLKVQPAELEDSGVYFCASAGRYAQYFGPGTRLTVL.

This clonotype was seen repeatedly, ten times or more. The V call is TRBV10-2, the J call TRBJ1-1; the D is unclear. Deletions cut 9 bases from V and 5 bases from J, with 10 bases between. The CDR3 loop spans 11 amino acids. The germline gives CDR1 WSHSY, CDR2 SAAADI. The chain's CDR3 is CASCGRTEAFF. The CDR3 DNA follows: TGCGCCAGTTGTGGGAGAACTGAAGCTTTCTTT.

In its sample, this clonotype was seen many times. The CDR3 DNA sequence: TGCAGCGTAGCCGGGACATCGAACACTGAAGCTTTCTTT. This gives the protein CSVAGTSNTEAFF. This rearrangement joins TRBV29-1 to TRBJ1-1; the D gene is possibly TRBD1 (6 bases). Germline assignment: CDR1 SQVTM and CDR2 ANQGSEA. V lost 6 bases and J 1 base, leaving 12 bases between the germline ends. This CDR3 contains 13 residues.

This clonotype was counted a few times. The chain employs TRBV5-4 and TRBJ2-7; TRBD1 matches at 7 bases. CDR1 and CDR2 from the germline V gene are SGHNT and YYREEE (reference sequence). This CDR3 has 16 residues. Trimming removed 5 bases from V and 1 base from J; junction bases left unmatched: 12. The CDR3 reads CASSSDPVTGSYEQYF. CDR3 coding DNA: TGTGCCAGCAGTAGCGATCCGGTGACAGGGTCCTACGAGCAGTACTTC. Complete variable domain (other parts from reference TRBV5-4 and TRBJ2-7): ETGVTQSPTHLIKTRGQQVTLRCSSQSGHNTVSWYQQALGQGPQFIFQYYREEENGRGNFPPRFSGLQFPNYSSELNVNALELDDSALYLCASSSDPVTGSYEQYFGPGTRLTVT.

Many counts were recorded for this clonotype. The chain combines TRBV6-1 with TRBJ2-1; 10 nucleotides line up with TRBD2. Trimming removed 6 bases from V and 3 bases from J; junction bases left unmatched: 8. The CDR3 has 16 residues. Germline V CDR1 and CDR2: MNHNS, SASEGT. CDR3 in amino acids: CASRGTSGNRYNEQFF. For the CDR3, the DNA is TGTGCCAGCAGGGGCACTAGCGGGAACCGCTACAATGAGCAGTTCTTC.

In this sample, this clonotype turned up many times. CDR3 region: CSVKQGTSGIGEQFF. The DNA for the CDR3 is TGCAGCGTAAAACAGGGGACTAGCGGGATCGGTGAGCAGTTCTTC. The chain is built from TRBV29-1 and TRBJ2-1; 13 nucleotides line up with TRBD2. The germline gives CDR1 SQVTM, CDR2 ANQGSEA. Losses at the gene ends were 6 bases for V and 9 bases for J; bases not matched to a gene: 11. The CDR3 contains 15 residues.

This clonotype was picked up many times. This sequence joins TRBV6-1 and TRBJ2-3; D ambiguous. The CDR3 loop spans 15 amino acids. Germline CDR1 and CDR2: MNHNS and SASEGT. V was cut by 2 bases and J by 3 bases, with 12 bases left in between. As DNA, the CDR3 is TGTGCCAGCAGTGAACGGTCTGGTCGAACAGATACGCAGTATTTT. This gives the protein CASSERSGRTDTQYF.

Ten or more counts support this clonotype. The CDR3 DNA is TGTGCCAGCAGCTTAGAAGCCAGGGGTTCCAAAAACATTCAGTACTTC. Encoded protein: CASSLEARGSKNIQYF. The chain combines TRBV11-2 with TRBJ2-4; D may be TRBD1 (6 bases). The V end lost 0 bases, the J end lost 2 bases, and 11 bases lay between the germline ends. The CDR3 sequence is 16 residues long. Germline V gene data show CDR1 as SGHAT and CDR2 as FQNNGV.

This clonotype has a count of ten or more. Here the CDR3 reads CASSLSMYGSADTQYF. The DNA of the CDR3 is TGCGCCAGCAGCTTGTCTATGTACGGGAGCGCAGATACGCAGTATTTT. The chain links TRBV5-1 to TRBJ2-3; TRBD2 is a possible D gene (6 bases). Germline V gene lookup returns CDR1 SGHRS and CDR2 YFSETQ. This CDR3 has 16 amino acids. V gave up 1 base and J gave up 4 bases, with 16 bases separating them.

At least ten counts were recorded for this clonotype. V usage is TRBV6-1 and J usage is TRBJ2-4, with D perhaps given as TRBD1 or TRBD2 (5 bases each). In germline, CDR1 is MNHNS, CDR2 SASEGT. The CDR3 sequence is 14 residues long. Trimming took 5 bases from V and 1 from J, leaving 9 bases between them. The CDR3: CASSYGGAKNIQYF. Here the CDR3 DNA reads TGTGCCAGCAGTTATGGGGGTGCCAAAAACATTCAGTACTTC.